The 6 T cell receptor beta chains reported below all come from one sample, sequenced in a study of T cell responses to AZD1222 COVID-19 vaccine. Profiling relied on immunoSEQ multiplex PCR, and the TCRdb table lists in-frame clones only, not all of them. This table has around 100,000 clones, approximately 88% appearing once. The sample here was peripheral blood, taken on day 0 of AZD1222 vaccination. The receptors come from an adult in good health.

The J gene is TRBJ2-7, the V gene TRBV7-2; D gene unclear. The CDR3 sequence is 12 residues long. Germline assignment: CDR1 SGHTA and CDR2 FQGNSA. V gave up 5 bases and J gave up 4 bases, with 9 bases separating them. CDR3 amino acids: CASSPPGYEQYF. The CDR3, as DNA: TGTGCCAGCAGCCCCCCCGGGTACGAGCAGTACTTC.

The genes are TRBV9 and TRBJ2-7; 13 bases align to TRBD2. The CDR3 totals 18 residues. V was pared by 4 bases and J by 6 bases, with 16 bases of the junction left unmatched. Germline lookup yields CDR1 SGDLS and CDR2 YYNGEE. For the CDR3, the DNA is TGTGCCAGCAGCTCCGCTAGGACTAGCGGGGGACTCTTCTGCGAGCAGTACTTC. Translation gives CASSSARTSGGLFCEQYF. The complete variable domain, with remaining parts taken from reference TRBV9 and TRBJ2-7, reads DSGVTQTPKHLITATGQRVTLRCSPRSGDLSVYWYQQSLDQGLQFLIQYYNGEERAKGNILERFSAQQFPDLHSELNLSSLELGDSALYFCASSSARTSGGLFCEQYFGPGTRLTVT.

DNA of the CDR3: TGCACCAGCGACCCGGGGAGCTTCTCTGGAAACACCATATATTTT. It encodes CTSDPGSFSGNTIYF. J is TRBJ1-3 and V is TRBV1. TRBV1 is given as a pseudogene. CDR3 length: 15 amino acids.

This clone has a single count. The chain couples TRBV6-2 or TRBV6-3 to TRBJ2-7; TRBD1 aligns across 9 bases. CDR3 length equals 15 residues. Germline lookup yields CDR1 MNHEY and CDR2 SVGEGT. The V gene end was trimmed by 6 bases and the J gene end by 2 bases; junction bases not matched to a gene: 8. The CDR3 nucleotides are TGTGCCAGCAGCCCCGCAGGACAGGGGACCTACGAGCAGTACTTC. Translation: CASSPAGQGTYEQYF.

This clone was seen a handful of times. The J gene is TRBJ2-7, the V gene TRBV10-3; 12 positions agree with TRBD2. The CDR3 covers 14 residues. Germline lookup yields CDR1 ENHRY and CDR2 SYGVKD. V was clipped by 11 bases and J by 7 bases; unmatched bases: 12. The CDR3 region has the DNA TGTGCCTCCTCCCGGGGGACTAGCGGGCGGGAGCAGTACTTC. Its protein is CASSRGTSGREQYF.

About this clone itself: Distinct nucleotide sequences in the sample also encode this CDR3. This chain links TRBV12-3 or TRBV12-4 with TRBJ2-2; D is uncertain. The CDR3 is made up of 13 amino acids. Between the trimmed V and J ends, which lost 3 bases and 3 bases, there was a span of 5 bases. The CDR3 sequence: CASSFGYTGELFF. The DNA of the CDR3 is TGTGCCAGCAGTTTTGGTTACACCGGGGAGCTGTTTTTT.